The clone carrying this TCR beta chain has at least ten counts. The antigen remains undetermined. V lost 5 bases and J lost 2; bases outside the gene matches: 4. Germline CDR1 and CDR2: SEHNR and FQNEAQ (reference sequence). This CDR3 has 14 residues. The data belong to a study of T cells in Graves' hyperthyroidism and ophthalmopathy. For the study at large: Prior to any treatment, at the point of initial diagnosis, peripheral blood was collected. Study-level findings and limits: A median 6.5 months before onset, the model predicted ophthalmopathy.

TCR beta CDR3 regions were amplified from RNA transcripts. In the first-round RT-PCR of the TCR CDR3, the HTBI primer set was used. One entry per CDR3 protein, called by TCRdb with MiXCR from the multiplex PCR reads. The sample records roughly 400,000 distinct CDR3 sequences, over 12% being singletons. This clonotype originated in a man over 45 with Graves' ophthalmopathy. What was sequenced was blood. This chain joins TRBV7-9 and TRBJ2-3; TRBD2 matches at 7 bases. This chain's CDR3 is CASSRLAVTDTQYF. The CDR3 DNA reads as TGTGCCAGCAGCCGACTAGCAGTCACAGATACGCAGTATTTT.